The source of this T cell receptor beta chain is a study of cytomegalovirus exposure and HLA in healthy donors. PCR used 60 Vbeta primers and 13 Jbeta primers. Methods used by the authors: There were tens of millions of unique TCR beta chains by a later count, and some 12 million of them were shared. Repertoires were generated with immunoSEQ multiplex PCR, while TCRdb's copy carries only in-frame clones and drops some. V and J calls and clone size are those listed in that table; D and trimming were worked out from the DNA. The sample shows roughly 190,000 clones, 75% to 80% of them seen only once. Regarding this clone: Its antigen is not identified.

Study results and caveats: It was in a later analysis that TCR association rates were seen to vary by HLA locus, highest for DRB1 and lowest for HLA-C. Common viral pathogens seemed, in a later analysis, to connect with several of the most significant clusters.

Each donor was nominally healthy when sampled (though unrecorded immune exposures were likely). V was clipped by 5 bases and J by 5 bases; unmatched bases: 11. This CDR3 spans 16 amino acids. Germline CDR1 and CDR2: SGHRS and YFSETQ. What was sequenced was PBMCs. The clonotype originates from a female donor in good health and CMV-seronegative. This chain uses TRBV5-1 with TRBJ1-1; 11 bases align to TRBD1. CDR3 sequence: CASSYRDRGNRTEAFF. For the CDR3, the DNA is TGCGCCAGCAGTTACCGGGACAGGGGGAACAGGACTGAAGCTTTCTTT. The variable domain in full, completed from reference TRBV5-1 and TRBJ1-1, reads KAGVTQTPRYLIKTRGQQVTLSCSPISGHRSVSWYQQTPGQGLQFLFEYFSETQRNKGNFPGRFSGRQFSNSRSEMNVSTLELGDSALYLCASSYRDRGNRTEAFFGQGTRLTVV.